These 8 T cell receptor beta chains originate from one sample sequenced in a study of cytomegalovirus exposure and HLA in healthy donors. This PCR relied on a set of 60 Vbeta primers and 13 Jbeta primers. Profiled with immunoSEQ multiplex PCR; TCRdb holds only in-frame clones, not every one. The sample shows some 110,000 clones, and 1% sits with its ten largest clones. The sequencing input was PBMCs. The receptors shown here come from a man between 18 and 29 years old in good health and CMV-seronegative.

The chain employs TRBV29-1 and TRBJ1-2; D is undetermined. V dropped 2 bases and J dropped 6 bases, with 10 bases sitting between them. The germline V gene has CDR1 SQVTM and CDR2 ANQGSEA. This CDR3 contains 12 residues. CDR3 nucleotide sequence: TGCAGCGTTGAAAGGTCAGGCCATGGCTACACCTTC. Its translation: CSVERSGHGYTF.

The chain has TRBV6-5 and TRBJ1-2; tentatively, D is TRBD1 (5 bases). Trimming shortened V by 7 bases and J by 13 bases, and 19 bases separated the two germline ends. This CDR3 is built from 12 residues. The V gene's germline CDR1 is MNHEY and CDR2 SVGAGI. CDR3 residues: CASTHWGGYSTF. Written as DNA, the CDR3 is TGTGCCAGCACCCATTGGGGGGGGTACTCCACCTTC.

CDR3 protein: CASSVFDGGTYEQYF. As DNA, the CDR3 is TGTGCCAGCAGCGTATTCGATGGCGGGACCTACGAGCAGTACTTC. This chain uses TRBV9 with TRBJ2-7; the D gene is possibly TRBD2 (6 bases). CDR1 SGDLS and CDR2 YYNGEE come from the germline V gene. The CDR3 spans 15 residues. Trimming pared 1 base from V and 2 bases from J, leaving 13 bases between.

The rearrangement links TRBV7-6 to TRBJ2-1; perhaps TRBD2 as D (6 bases). The CDR3 is 15 amino acids. Between the trimmed V and J ends, which lost 3 bases and 8 bases, there was a span of 17 bases. In germline, CDR1 is SGHVS, CDR2 FNYEAQ. The CDR3 protein is CASSLTWRENDEQFF. Written as DNA, the CDR3 is TGTGCCAGCAGCTTGACCTGGCGGGAAAACGATGAGCAGTTCTTC.

The J gene is TRBJ2-5, the V gene TRBV7-2; D ambiguous. Trimming cost V 1 base and J 1 base, with 13 bases left between them. The germline V gene has CDR1 SGHTA and CDR2 FQGNSA. CDR3 size: 16 residues. The CDR3 DNA follows: TGTGCCAGCAGCTTAGTTGCCGGCAGCGTCCAAGAGACCCAGTACTTC. Translating it yields CASSLVAGSVQETQYF.

The chain employs TRBV5-1 and TRBJ1-1, with unresolved D. The CDR3 runs to 13 residues. Per the germline V gene, CDR1 is SGHRS and CDR2 is YFSETQ. The ends were cut back, 2 bases at V and 1 base at J, with 6 bases in the middle. CDR3 sequence: CASSFKQNTEAFF. The CDR3 DNA reads TGCGCCAGCAGCTTTAAACAGAACACTGAAGCTTTCTTT.

The chain combines TRBV11-3 with TRBJ1-1; no definite D call. The CDR3 covers 15 residues. From germline, CDR1 is SGHNT and CDR2 YENEEA. The V end lost 6 bases, the J end lost 10 bases, and 24 bases lay between the germline ends. For the CDR3, the DNA is TGTGCCAGCAGTACTCGAAACATAGCTTTGATCCGAGCTTTCTTT. Amino acid sequence: CASSTRNIALIRAFF.

The rearrangement links TRBV7-9 to TRBJ2-5; no clear D. This CDR3 has 14 residues. V lost 0 bases, J lost 0 bases, and 5 bases lay in between. The V gene's germline CDR1 is SEHNR and CDR2 FQNEAQ (reference sequence). The CDR3, as DNA: TGTGCCAGCAGCTTAGCAGAGTACCAAGAGACCCAGTACTTC. This gives the protein CASSLAEYQETQYF.